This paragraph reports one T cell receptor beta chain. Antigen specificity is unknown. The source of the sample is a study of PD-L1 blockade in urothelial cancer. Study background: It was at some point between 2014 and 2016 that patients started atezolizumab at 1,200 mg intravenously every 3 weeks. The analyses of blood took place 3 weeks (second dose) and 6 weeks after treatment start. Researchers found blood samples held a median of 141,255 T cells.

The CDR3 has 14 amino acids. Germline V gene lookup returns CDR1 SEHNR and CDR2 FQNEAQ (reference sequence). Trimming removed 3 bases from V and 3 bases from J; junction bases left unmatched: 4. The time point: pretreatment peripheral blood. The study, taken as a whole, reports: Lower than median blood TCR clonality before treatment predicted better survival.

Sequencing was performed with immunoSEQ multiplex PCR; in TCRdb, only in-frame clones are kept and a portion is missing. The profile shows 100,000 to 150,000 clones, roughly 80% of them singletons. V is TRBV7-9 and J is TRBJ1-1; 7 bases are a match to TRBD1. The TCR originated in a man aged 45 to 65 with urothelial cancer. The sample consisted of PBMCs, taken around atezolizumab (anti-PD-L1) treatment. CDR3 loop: CASSFEQGYTEAFF. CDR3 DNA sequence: TGTGCCAGCAGCTTCGAACAGGGGTACACTGAAGCTTTCTTT.